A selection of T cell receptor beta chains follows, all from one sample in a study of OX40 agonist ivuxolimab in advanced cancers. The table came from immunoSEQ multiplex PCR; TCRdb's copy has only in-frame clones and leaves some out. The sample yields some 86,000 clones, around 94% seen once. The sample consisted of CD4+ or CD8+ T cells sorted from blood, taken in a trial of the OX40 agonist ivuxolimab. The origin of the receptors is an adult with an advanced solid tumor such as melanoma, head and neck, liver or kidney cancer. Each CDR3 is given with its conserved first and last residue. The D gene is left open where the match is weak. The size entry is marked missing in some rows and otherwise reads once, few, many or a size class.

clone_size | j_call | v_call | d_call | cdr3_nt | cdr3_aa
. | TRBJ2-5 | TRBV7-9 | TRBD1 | TGTGCCACCCAGGGGGCGGGTGGACAAGAGACCCAGTACTTC | CATQGAGGQETQYF
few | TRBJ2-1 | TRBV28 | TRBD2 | TGTGCCAGCAGTTCCTCCTCACTAGCGGGAGTGGGTAATGAGCAGTTCTTC | CASSSSSLAGVGNEQFF
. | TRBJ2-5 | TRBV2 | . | TGTGCCAGCAGTGAACGGGCCCTCGCTGGGGAGACCCAGTACTTC | CASSERALAGETQYF
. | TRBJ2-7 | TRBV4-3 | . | TGCGCCAGCAGCCAAGACAGGGGACCTACCTATTACGAGCAGTACTTC | CASSQDRGPTYYEQYF
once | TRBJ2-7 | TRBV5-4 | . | TGTGCCAGCAGCGGCTCCGGGACGAGCTACGAGCAGTACTTC | CASSGSGTSYEQYF
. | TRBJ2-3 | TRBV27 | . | TGTGCCAGCAGCCATTGGCGGAAAAGCACAGATACGCAGTATTTT | CASSHWRKSTDTQYF
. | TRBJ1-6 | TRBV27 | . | TGTGCCAGCAGGATGGAGGGGAGCTCCTATAATTCACCCCTCCACTTT | CASRMEGSSYNSPLHF
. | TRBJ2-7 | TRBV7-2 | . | TGTGCCAGCAGCACCGGACTTTACTACGAGCAGTACTTC | CASSTGLYYEQYF
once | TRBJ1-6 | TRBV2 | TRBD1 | TGTGCCAGCAGGGCCGGGACAGGGGTCAATTCACCCCTCCACTTT | CASRAGTGVNSPLHF
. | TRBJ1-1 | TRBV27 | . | TGTGCCAGCAGTTTATCCTCGCAGGGATCTGAAGCTTTCTTT | CASSLSSQGSEAFF
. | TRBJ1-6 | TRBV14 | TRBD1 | TGTGCCAGCAGCCAAGATAATACAGGGGTCTATAATTCACCCCTCCACTTT | CASSQDNTGVYNSPLHF
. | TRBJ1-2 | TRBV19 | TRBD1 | TGTGCCAGTAACAACGAACAGGGGTGGGGAGGCTACACCTTC | CASNNEQGWGGYTF
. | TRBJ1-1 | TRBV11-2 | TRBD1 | TGTGCCAGCAGCTTACGGACAGGCGATTGGGATAGGAACACTGAAGCTTTCTTT | CASSLRTGDWDRNTEAFF